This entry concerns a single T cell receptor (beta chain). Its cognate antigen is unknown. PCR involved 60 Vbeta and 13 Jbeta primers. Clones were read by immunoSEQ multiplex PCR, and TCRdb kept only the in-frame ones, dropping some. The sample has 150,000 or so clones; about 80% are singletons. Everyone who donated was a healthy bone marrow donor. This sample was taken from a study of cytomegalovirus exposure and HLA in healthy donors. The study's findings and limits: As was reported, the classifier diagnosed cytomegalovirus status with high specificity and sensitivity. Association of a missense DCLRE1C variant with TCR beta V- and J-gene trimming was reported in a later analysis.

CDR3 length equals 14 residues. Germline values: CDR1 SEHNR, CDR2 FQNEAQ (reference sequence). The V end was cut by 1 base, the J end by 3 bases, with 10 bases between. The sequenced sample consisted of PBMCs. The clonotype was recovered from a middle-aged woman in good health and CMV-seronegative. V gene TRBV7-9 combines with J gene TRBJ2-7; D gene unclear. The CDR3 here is CASSLGGPVYEQYF. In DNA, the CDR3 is TGTGCCAGCAGCTTAGGAGGCCCCGTCTACGAGCAGTACTTC.